This is a list of T cell receptor beta chains from one sample in a study of blood T cell repertoires in COVID-19. Using immunoSEQ multiplex PCR, the repertoire was profiled, and TCRdb retains in-frame clones only, with some absent. The sample carries under 250,000 clones, 82% recorded once. Specimen: peripheral blood. These receptors were obtained from a woman between 70 and 85 years old with acute or convalescent COVID-19. CDR3s leave out the opening cysteine and the closing phenylalanine or tryptophan. The listing skips clone size in some rows; elsewhere it reads once, few, many or a size class.

>NA|TRBV6-5
ASSYIFGQGGNEQF
>NA|TRBV4-3
ASSQESLAYEQY
>NA|TRBV2
ASSSFEGVWGYT
>few|TRBV9
ASSPRGLSKPGQDLWGYEQY
>NA|TRBV2
ASNWAGVTDTQY
>NA|TRBV11-2
ASSLDPQGFYEQY
>NA|TRBV5-1
ASSLESPGGLSYNEQF
>NA|TRBV19
ASSMQGRSPLH
>NA|TRBV19
ASSILDNNQPQH
>NA|TRBV27
ASSRSQGFFSYEQY
>NA|TRBV7-7
ASSQDRNTEAF
>NA|TRBV24-1
ATRDKDNSYGYT
>NA|TRBV3-1/TRBV3-2
ASSRRGSPLH
>many|TRBV19
ASSITWTGGGGYT
>NA|TRBV16
ASRGGGSEAF
>NA|TRBV29-1
SVTGRAANTGELF
>NA|TRBV6-2/TRBV6-3
ASSYFKRTGAYEQY
>once|TRBV7-2
ASSNRFHTDTQY
>once|TRBV4-3
ASSQGGYANTGELF
>NA|TRBV15
ATSRDGQDSTDTQY
>NA|TRBV10-3
AISEYYQGGYT
>NA|TRBV28
ASRSADHGLDQPQH